These T cell receptor beta chains were read from a single sample in a study of cytomegalovirus exposure and HLA in healthy donors. Sequencing used immunoSEQ multiplex PCR; TCRdb keeps in-frame clones, though not all of them. Found here are a few hundred thousand clones, roughly 87% of them singletons; the top ten hold under 4%. The sequenced sample was PBMCs. Source of these receptors: a woman aged 25 to 39 in good health and CMV-seronegative. CDR3s include the opening cysteine and the closing phenylalanine or tryptophan. The D gene is left open where the match is weak. Expanded clones are given a class, and other clones once, few, many or no size at all.

abundance,d_gene,j_gene,v_gene,CDR3nt,CDR3aa
once,NA,TRBJ2-1,TRBV2,TGTGCCAGCAGGGGCTACAGCAATGAGCAGTTCTTC,CASRGYSNEQFF
NA,TRBD2,TRBJ2-7,TRBV13,TGTGCCAGCAGCTTATCGGCGGGAGGGTACGAGCAGTACTTC,CASSLSAGGYEQYF
NA,NA,TRBJ1-1,TRBV4-3,TGCGCCAGCAGCCAAGGTGGGGGGATCATGAACACTGAAGCTTTCTTT,CASSQGGGIMNTEAFF
NA,NA,TRBJ2-2,TRBV6-6,TGTGCCAGCACCGATAACCATTCCGGGGAGCTGTTTTTT,CASTDNHSGELFF
NA,NA,TRBJ1-1,TRBV27,TGTGCCAGCAGGCAGGGGTTTGGCCACACTGAAGCTTTCTTT,CASRQGFGHTEAFF
few,NA,TRBJ1-1,TRBV27,TGTGCCAGCAGTTCCCAGGGAAGCACTGAAGCTTTCTTT,CASSSQGSTEAFF
NA,TRBD1,TRBJ1-1,TRBV11-3,TGTGCCAGCAGCACTGGACAGGGACGGGACACTGAAGCTTTCTTT,CASSTGQGRDTEAFF
NA,NA,TRBJ2-7,TRBV19,TGTGCCAGTAGCGAGGGGGACCTCTACGAGCAGTACTTC,CASSEGDLYEQYF
NA,TRBD1,TRBJ2-2,TRBV9,TGTGCCAGCAGCGGGGGGACAGACACCGGGGAGCTGTTTTTT,CASSGGTDTGELFF
NA,TRBD1,TRBJ2-6,TRBV4-2,TGTGCCAGCAGCCAAGTTACAGGGGGTAGGGCCAACGTCCTGACTTTC,CASSQVTGGRANVLTF
NA,NA,TRBJ1-4,TRBV7-2,TGTGCCAGCAGCTTTCTGTCCGGAAATAATGAAAAACTGTTTTTT,CASSFLSGNNEKLFF
once,NA,TRBJ2-1,TRBV6-1,TGTGCCAGCGTTCTCACTAATGAGCAGTTCTTC,CASVLTNEQFF
NA,TRBD1,TRBJ2-7,TRBV6-1,TGTGCCAGCAAGGACAGGAGCTCCGAGCAGTACTTC,CASKDRSSEQYF
NA,TRBD2,TRBJ2-5,TRBV4-2,TGTGCCAGCAGCCAAGTATCAGGGAGGGGAGAGACCCAGTACTTC,CASSQVSGRGETQYF
NA,TRBD1,TRBJ1-1,TRBV2,TGTGCCAGCAGCAGGGGGATGGGGACTGAAGCTTTCTTT,CASSRGMGTEAFF
NA,NA,TRBJ1-3,TRBV28,TGTGCCAGCAGCCTGGACGGAATAGGTGGAAACACCATATATTTT,CASSLDGIGGNTIYF
NA,TRBD2,TRBJ2-1,TRBV7-2,TGTGCCAGCAGCTTAGTGGGGACTAGCGGGACCTACAATGAGCAGTTCTTC,CASSLVGTSGTYNEQFF
many,NA,TRBJ1-2,TRBV15,TGTGCCACCAGCAGAGATGTACAGGTTGGTGGCTACACCTTC,CATSRDVQVGGYTF
NA,NA,TRBJ2-1,TRBV2,TGTGCCAGCAGTGAAGGGGACAATGAGCAGTTCTTC,CASSEGDNEQFF
once,TRBD2,TRBJ2-3,TRBV30,TGTGCCTCGACAAACGAGCGGGAGGCGGGAGATACGCAGTATTTT,CASTNEREAGDTQYF
NA,TRBD1,TRBJ2-7,TRBV5-1,TGCGCCAGCAGCTTTGCTCTTACAGGGGACTACGAGCAGTACTTC,CASSFALTGDYEQYF
NA,NA,TRBJ1-3,TRBV11-2,TGTGCCAGCAGCTTAGGGGGGACCTCCGGAAACACCATATATTTT,CASSLGGTSGNTIYF
NA,NA,TRBJ1-1,TRBV5-6,TGTGCCAGCAGCCAGACCCTTGGAACTGAAGCTTTCTTT,CASSQTLGTEAFF
once,TRBD2,TRBJ2-5,TRBV25-1,TGTGCCAGCAGTGAATGGTCCGGGAGGGCGGAGACCCAGTACTTC,CASSEWSGRAETQYF
NA,NA,TRBJ1-2,TRBV29-1,TGCAGCGTTGATTTTATACAGGGAGCGCACTATGGCTACACCTTC,CSVDFIQGAHYGYTF
NA,TRBD1,TRBJ2-6,TRBV5-1,TGCGCCAGCAGCTGGGACAGGATTATCTCTGGGGCCAACGTCCTGACTTTC,CASSWDRIISGANVLTF
NA,NA,TRBJ2-5,TRBV28,TGTGCCAGCAGTTTATCCAAAGCGGGTATTAGGCAAGAGACCCAGTACTTC,CASSLSKAGIRQETQYF
NA,NA,TRBJ1-1,TRBV11-2,TGTGCCAGCAGCTTAGATCTGAGGGTGGCTGAAGCTTTCTTT,CASSLDLRVAEAFF
NA,NA,TRBJ1-4,TRBV14,TGTGCCAGCAGCCAAGGTTCACCTGCAACTAATGAAAAACTGTTTTTT,CASSQGSPATNEKLFF
NA,NA,TRBJ2-6,TRBV5-4,TGTGCCAGCAGCTCGACCCGGGGGCTTTTCTCTGGGGCCAACGTCCTGACTTTC,CASSSTRGLFSGANVLTF
NA,NA,TRBJ2-3,TRBV14,TGTGCCAGCAGCCAACCCCCAGGGCTGACAGATACGCAGTATTTT,CASSQPPGLTDTQYF
NA,TRBD1,TRBJ2-1,TRBV28,TGTGCCAGCAGTTCTGGACAGGGAAGGACCTACAATGAGCAGTTCTTC,CASSSGQGRTYNEQFF
NA,NA,TRBJ2-6,TRBV7-9,TGTGCCAGCAGCGAGGTAGGCTCTGGGGCCAACGTCCTGACTTTC,CASSEVGSGANVLTF
NA,NA,TRBJ2-2,TRBV29-1,TGCAGCGTCTATCCGGGAGCAACCGGGGAGCTGTTTTTT,CSVYPGATGELFF
NA,TRBD1,TRBJ1-1,TRBV7-3,TGTGCCAGCAGTAGGGACAGCAGCAACACTGAAGCTTTCTTT,CASSRDSSNTEAFF
NA,NA,TRBJ1-1,TRBV5-5,TGTGCCAGCAGCTTAGGGGGACCGAACACTGAAGCTTTCTTT,CASSLGGPNTEAFF
NA,TRBD2,TRBJ2-7,TRBV27,TGTGCCAGCAGTTTAGACGCGGGAGCTCGGCAGTACTTC,CASSLDAGARQYF
NA,NA,TRBJ2-3,TRBV7-3,TGTGCCAGCAGCTCACGGCCTAGACCAGATACGCAGTATTTT,CASSSRPRPDTQYF
NA,TRBD2,TRBJ2-1,TRBV18,TGTGCCAGCTCACCGGGACTAGCGGATCCTGAGCAGTTCTTC,CASSPGLADPEQFF
NA,NA,TRBJ1-1,TRBV7-9,TGTGCCAGCAGCCCAACAGGGTTGGTGAACACTGAAGCTTTCTTT,CASSPTGLVNTEAFF
NA,NA,TRBJ2-7,TRBV27,TGTGCCAGCAGCCCAGCGCGGGGCACCAACTACGAGCAGTACTTC,CASSPARGTNYEQYF
NA,TRBD1,TRBJ1-1,TRBV19,TGTGCCAGTAGTCCCTACGGGGGACAGATAAACACTGAAGCTTTCTTT,CASSPYGGQINTEAFF
NA,TRBD2,TRBJ2-1,TRBV6-5,TGTGCCAGCTCCCCCGGGAGGCCCCTGGGCGAGCAGTTCTTC,CASSPGRPLGEQFF
once,NA,TRBJ2-7,TRBV15,TGTGCCACCAGCAGGTTTGGGACATTTTGGACCTACGAGCAGTACTTC,CATSRFGTFWTYEQYF
NA,NA,TRBJ1-4,TRBV9,TGTGCCAGCAGCTTCGGCTCCTATAATGAAAAACTGTTTTTT,CASSFGSYNEKLFF
NA,TRBD2,TRBJ2-1,TRBV11-1,TGTGCCAGCAGCTTAAGCGGGAGTGGAAATGAGCAGTTCTTC,CASSLSGSGNEQFF
NA,TRBD2,TRBJ2-3,TRBV11-2,TGTGCCAGCAGCTTAGCAAGCGGGAGGCCTACAGATACGCAGTATTTT,CASSLASGRPTDTQYF
NA,TRBD2,TRBJ2-7,TRBV19,TGTGCCAGTAGTATCAGGCGGGAGGCCTCCTACGAGCAGTACTTC,CASSIRREASYEQYF
NA,NA,TRBJ2-7,TRBV7-9,TGTGCCATTCAGGGGGGCCCACCCTACGAGCAGTACTTC,CAIQGGPPYEQYF
NA,TRBD1,TRBJ2-5,TRBV7-7,TGTGCCAGCAGCCCGACAGGGGGTAGTGGAGAGACCCAGTACTTC,CASSPTGGSGETQYF
NA,NA,TRBJ2-7,TRBV4-1,TGCGCCAGCAGCCAATTAGGGCTGACCGGCGACGAGCAGTACTTC,CASSQLGLTGDEQYF
NA,TRBD1,TRBJ2-2,TRBV9,TGTGCCAGCAGCCCACGACAGGGCCCCTCCGGGGAGCTGTTTTTT,CASSPRQGPSGELFF